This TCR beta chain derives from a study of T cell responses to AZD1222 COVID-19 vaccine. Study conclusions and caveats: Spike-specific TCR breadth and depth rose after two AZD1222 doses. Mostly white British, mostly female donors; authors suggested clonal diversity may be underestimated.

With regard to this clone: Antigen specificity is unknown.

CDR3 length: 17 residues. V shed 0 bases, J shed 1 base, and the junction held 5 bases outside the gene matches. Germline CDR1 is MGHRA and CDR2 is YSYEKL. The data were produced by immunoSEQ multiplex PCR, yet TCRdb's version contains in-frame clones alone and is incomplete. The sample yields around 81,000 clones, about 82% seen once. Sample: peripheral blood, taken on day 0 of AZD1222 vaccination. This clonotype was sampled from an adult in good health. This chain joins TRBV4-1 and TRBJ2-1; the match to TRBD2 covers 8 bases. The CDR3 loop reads CASSQDSGGASYNEQFF. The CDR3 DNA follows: TGCGCCAGCAGCCAAGATTCCGGGGGGGCATCCTACAATGAGCAGTTCTTC.